This is a list of T cell receptor beta chains from one sample in a study of T cell responses to AZD1222 COVID-19 vaccine. Measured with immunoSEQ multiplex PCR; TCRdb has only the in-frame clones, and not every one. The data hold 84,000 or so clones, with about 88% observed a single time. The sample here was peripheral blood, taken on day 0 of AZD1222 vaccination. The source of these receptors is an adult in good health. The CDR3 runs from the conserved cysteine through the conserved F or W.

v_call	j_call	cdr3_aa
TRBV19	TRBJ1-2	CASSTITFGYTF
TRBV5-5	TRBJ2-7	CASSLSPTYEQYF
TRBV21-1	TRBJ2-3	CASTADIITDTQYF
TRBV6-5	TRBJ2-7	CASSYNFGQARHEQYF
TRBV27	TRBJ1-3	CASSSGTGGFSGNTIYF
TRBV3-1/TRBV3-2	TRBJ2-2	CASSQDAGRPGELFF
TRBV27	TRBJ2-7	CASSLSGRAHEQYF
TRBV27	TRBJ1-6	CASSPTLGTGNSPLHF
TRBV6-5	TRBJ1-1	CASSYGGRQGSTEAFF
TRBV7-2	TRBJ2-7	CASSLSGGGYEQYF
TRBV28	TRBJ2-7	CASRHGDVSYEQYF
TRBV7-9	TRBJ1-1	CASSTPQGDWTEAFF
TRBV9	TRBJ2-7	CASSTGSLPEQYF
TRBV7-3	TRBJ2-7	CASSLEVTSEQYF
TRBV30	TRBJ2-1	CAWTGGLYNEQFF
TRBV6-5	TRBJ2-7	CASSLGQAFSYEQYF
TRBV6-5	TRBJ1-4	CASRPPGRNEKLFF
TRBV19	TRBJ2-1	CASSDGGFTTSGNSYNEQFF
TRBV6-5	TRBJ2-7	CASSYSDRRGHEQYF
TRBV6-2/TRBV6-3	TRBJ2-2	CASSYVGLGELFF
TRBV30	TRBJ2-1	CAWNVEGETLYNEQFF
TRBV5-1	TRBJ2-7	CASKTPSEKQYF
TRBV18	TRBJ1-4	CASSPEYDEKLFF
TRBV14	TRBJ1-2	CASSHTANYGYTF